These T cell receptor beta chains were read from a single sample in a study of T cell responses to AZD1222 COVID-19 vaccine. The method was immunoSEQ multiplex PCR; TCRdb's version includes in-frame clones alone and lacks a portion of them. The sample has around 90,000 clones, around 85% seen once. The sequencing used peripheral blood, collected on day 0 of AZD1222 vaccination. These receptors were obtained from an adult in good health. Each CDR3 is given with its conserved first and last residue. A D gene is named only where the DNA matches it firmly. Clone size is stated in some rows and not others, as once, few, many or a class when expanded.

clone_size	j_call	d_call	v_call	cdr3_aa	cdr3_nt
.	TRBJ2-7	TRBD2	TRBV5-6	CASSAGAYEQYF	TGTGCCAGCAGCGCGGGGGCCTACGAGCAGTACTTC
.	TRBJ1-4	.	TRBV5-1	CASSLAAGRGNEKLFF	TGCGCCAGCAGCTTGGCCGCGGGTCGGGGGAATGAAAAACTGTTTTTT
once	TRBJ1-2	TRBD1	TRBV18	CASSETGQNYGYTF	TGTGCCAGCTCAGAGACAGGGCAGAACTATGGCTACACCTTC
few	TRBJ2-5	.	TRBV12-3/TRBV12-4	CASSLGETQYF	TGTGCCAGCAGTTTAGGCGAGACCCAGTACTTC
.	TRBJ2-7	.	TRBV19	CASSIGFQGNYEQYF	TGTGCCAGTAGTATTGGGTTCCAGGGTAACTACGAGCAGTACTTC
.	TRBJ2-3	TRBD1	TRBV27	CASSPSQGMGTQYF	TGTGCCAGCAGTCCCTCACAGGGGATGGGGACGCAGTATTTT
.	TRBJ1-5	.	TRBV6-1	CASSEEGTYQPQHF	TGTGCCAGCAGTGAAGAGGGAACGTATCAGCCCCAGCATTTT
.	TRBJ1-1	.	TRBV6-1	CASSEPDRQAFF	TGTGCCAGCAGTGAACCGGACAGACAAGCTTTCTTT
.	TRBJ1-3	.	TRBV10-3	CATRQLGSSGNTIYF	TGTGCCACCCGCCAGCTCGGAAGCTCTGGAAACACCATATATTTT
.	TRBJ2-5	.	TRBV10-2	CASSEVGRETQYF	TGCGCCAGCAGTGAAGTAGGGAGGGAGACCCAGTACTTC
.	TRBJ2-2	TRBD2	TRBV7-3	CASSQFTLAGDPGELFF	TGTGCCAGCAGCCAGTTTACTTTAGCGGGAGACCCCGGGGAGCTGTTTTTT
.	TRBJ2-7	TRBD2	TRBV7-9	CASSFPIAGSYEQYF	TGTGCCAGCAGCTTTCCCATAGCGGGGTCCTACGAGCAGTACTTC
.	TRBJ1-1	TRBD1	TRBV19	CASSMGQGPASFF	TGTGCCAGTAGTATGGGACAGGGACCCGCGTCTTTCTTT
.	TRBJ2-7	.	TRBV27	CASSLNGASYEQYF	TGTGCCAGCAGTTTGAACGGTGCGAGCTACGAGCAGTACTTC
few	TRBJ1-6	.	TRBV7-6	CASSLVGLGNSPLHF	TGTGCCAGCAGCTTAGTGGGATTGGGGAATTCACCCCTCCACTTT
.	TRBJ1-1	TRBD1	TRBV15	CATSRRGTGLNTEAFF	TGTGCCACCAGTAGAAGGGGGACAGGGTTGAACACTGAAGCTTTCTTT
.	TRBJ2-7	TRBD1	TRBV5-6	CASSLTGTGYYEQYF	TGTGCCAGCAGCCTCACCGGGACAGGGTACTACGAGCAGTACTTC